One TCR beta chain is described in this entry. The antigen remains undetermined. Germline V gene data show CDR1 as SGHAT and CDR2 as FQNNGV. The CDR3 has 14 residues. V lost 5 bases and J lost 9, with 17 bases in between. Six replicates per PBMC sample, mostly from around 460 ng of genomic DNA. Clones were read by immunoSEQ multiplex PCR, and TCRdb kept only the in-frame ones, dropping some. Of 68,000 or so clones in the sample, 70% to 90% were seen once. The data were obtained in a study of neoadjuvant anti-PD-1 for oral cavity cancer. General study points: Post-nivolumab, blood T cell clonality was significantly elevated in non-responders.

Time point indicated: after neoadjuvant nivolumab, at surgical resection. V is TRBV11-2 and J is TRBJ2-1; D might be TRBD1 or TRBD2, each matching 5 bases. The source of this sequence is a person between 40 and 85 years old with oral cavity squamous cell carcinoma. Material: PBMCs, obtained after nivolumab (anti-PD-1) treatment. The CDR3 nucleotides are TGTGCCAGCAGCCAATGGGACCTCACGATTGAGCAGTTCTTC. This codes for CASSQWDLTIEQFF.